The text below deals with one TCR beta chain. Germline loops: CDR1 SGHRS, CDR2 YFSETQ. Between the trimmed V and J ends, which lost 0 bases and 4 bases, there was a span of 28 bases. This CDR3 spans 20 amino acids. The data were obtained in a study of blood T cell repertoires in COVID-19. The overall study: The origin of the acute and convalescent COVID-19 samples was the United States, Italy and Spain. The cDNA or gDNA used as material had been derived from T cells, B-cell-depleted T cells, or PBMCs.

In the authors' workflow: Using reference gene primer amplification, nucleated cell counts were estimated. Repertoires were generated with immunoSEQ multiplex PCR, while TCRdb's copy carries only in-frame clones and drops some. The V and J calls and the clone size are those of that table, but D and trimming were determined from the DNA. The sample has 110,000 to 150,000 clones, about four fifths seen once. Sequenced: peripheral blood. The receptor's source is a woman aged 80 or older in a cohort sampled during active or convalescent COVID-19. This sequence joins TRBV5-1 and TRBJ1-1; unclear D gene. The DNA of the CDR3 is TGCGCCAGCAGCTTGGCGGTCCCGGGGAGAGCAAATCGGGAGAGCACTGAAGCTTTCTTT. Protein product: CASSLAVPGRANRESTEAFF.